Sequencing of this TCR beta chain was carried out in a study of cytomegalovirus exposure and HLA in healthy donors. In the study overall: A data release that came early held approximately 85 million unique TCRs from HLA-typed donors. Study conclusions and caveats: Later on, an analysis found that several of the most significant clusters appeared to be linked to common viral pathogens, which included parvovirus B19.

A multiplex PCR was run with 60 Vbeta primers and 13 Jbeta primers. Clones were sequenced by immunoSEQ multiplex PCR, and TCRdb holds only the in-frame ones, with some missing. The profile shows about 110,000 clones, 15% of them singletons. As for this clone: The antigen remains undetermined.

The CDR3 sequence is 14 residues long. V lost 9 bases and J 3 bases, leaving 14 bases between the germline ends. Germline values: CDR1 ENHRY, CDR2 SYGVKD. The sequenced material came from PBMCs. V usage is TRBV10-3 and J usage is TRBJ2-2; maybe TRBD1 (6 bases). The TCR sequence derives from a woman between 18 and 30 years old in good health and CMV-seronegative. The CDR3 DNA reads TGTGCCATTACGGGACAAAGGGACACCGGGGAGCTGTTTTTT. Protein product: CAITGQRDTGELFF.